This T cell receptor beta chain was sequenced for a study of primary melanoma T cells and metastatic recurrence (dated by TCRdb to between 2020 and 2021). For the study in its entirety: The cohort consisted of approximately 180 primary melanomas of stage T2 to T4, each more than 1 mm thick. The T-cell fraction measured by TCR beta sequencing was weighed against progression-free survival, the clinical outcome chosen for the comparison. Whether patient outcome could be predicted by T-cell fraction and T-cell repertoire clonality in primary melanoma tumors was the question this study put to the test. Histopathological grading of tumor-infiltrating lymphocytes served as the comparison point for the T-cell fraction derived from sequencing.

Patients had primary melanoma that had been surgically resected and was considered potentially curable but at risk of metastatic recurrence. Receptors were amplified or captured by the immunoSEQ multiplex PCR assay. High-throughput sequencing of the T-cell receptor beta chain was performed on primary melanoma tumor tissue. Regarding the original processing steps: Among the repertoire analyses were the distribution of insertions and deletions and the sharing of TCRB CDR3 between samples. A gradient-boosted model ranked the predictive value of the T-cell fraction against histopathological variables. In TCRdb, the immuneACCESS table is reduced to in-frame sequences with V and J assigned. These tables do not hold every clone; where another copy was compared, an unresolved V gene accounts for under half, and the others remain unexplained. That table gives V, J and clone size, and the DNA gave D and trimming. For this sample the table gives around 300 clones, of which about 80% were detected only once. The ten largest account for roughly 13% of the sample.

What the research found in general, with its limitations: A T-cell fraction greater than 20% appeared to be protective whatever the ulceration status, mitotic rate or nodal disease. The authors presented an effective T-cell-mediated antitumor response in primary melanoma only as a suggestion and not as a demonstrated mechanism. The tumor T-cell fraction reportedly predicted progression-free survival independently of thickness, ulceration, mitotic rate and age. Adding T-cell fraction to tumor thickness reportedly improved progression-free survival prediction more than adding any other histopathological variable.

V is clipped by 4 bases and J by 0 bases, and the sequence between their germline boundaries is 3 bases long. CDR1 and CDR2 were assigned from the germline V gene as SGDLS and YYNGEE. The CDR3, from cysteine to phenylalanine, totals 12 residues. Kept here is only the CDR3 DNA, which spans 36 bases and is read in frame from base 1. Worth noting for this clone: The specificity of this receptor is unknown. No much larger clonotype is one base removed from it; base qualities were not supplied.

This clonotype originated in a human donor with melanoma. Sequencing was done on a sample of melanoma tumor tissue. The V gene is TRBV9 and the J gene is TRBJ2-3; no confident D gene assignment can be made. The CDR3 protein is CASSLSTDTQYF. The nucleotides read TGTGCCAGCAGCTTAAGCACAGATACGCAGTATTTT. The CDR3 plus the reference TRBV9 and TRBJ2-3 genes for the other parts give the full variable domain: DSGVTQTPKHLITATGQRVTLRCSPRSGDLSVYWYQQSLDQGLQFLIQYYNGEERAKGNILERFSAQQFPDLHSELNLSSLELGDSALYFCASSLSTDTQYFGPGTRLTVL.